The clone carrying this TCR beta chain came up a few times. The data derive from a study of T-cell reconstitution after alpha-beta-depleted transplantation in children. CDR3 length: 16 residues. In germline, CDR1 is MNHEY, CDR2 SVGEGT. V lost 2 bases, J lost 0 bases, and 10 bases lay in between. For TCRbeta, the library was prepared with unique molecular identifiers. TCRdb called the PCR reads again in MiXCR, with one record for every CDR3 protein. The repertoire holds 450,000 to 600,000 distinct CDR3 sequences, with less than 35% as singletons. The origin of this receptor is a human donor who donated a stem cell graft to a child with aplastic anemia. The rearrangement joins TRBV6-2 or TRBV6-3 to TRBJ2-2; D gene uncertain. The input for sequencing was PBMCs from the stem cell graft donor, taken from the stem cell graft. The CDR3 nucleotides are TGTGCCAGCAGTTACAGTGTCAGAGCGAACACCGGGGAGCTGTTTTTT. It translates to CASSYSVRANTGELFF.